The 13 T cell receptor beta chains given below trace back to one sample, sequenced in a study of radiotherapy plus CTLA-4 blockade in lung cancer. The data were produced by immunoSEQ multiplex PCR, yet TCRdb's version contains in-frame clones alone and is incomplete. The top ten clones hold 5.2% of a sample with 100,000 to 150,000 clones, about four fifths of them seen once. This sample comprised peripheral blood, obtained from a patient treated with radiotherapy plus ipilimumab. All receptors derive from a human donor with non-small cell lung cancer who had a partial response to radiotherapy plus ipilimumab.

Here the CDR3 reads CASSQDLTETGELFF. The CDR3 region has the DNA TGTGCCAGCAGCCAAGACCTGACGGAGACCGGGGAGCTGTTTTTT. The V gene is TRBV14, the J gene TRBJ2-2; D not resolved. Germline values: CDR1 SGHDN, CDR2 FVKESK. The CDR3 contains 15 residues. Trimming took 0 bases from V and 5 from J, leaving 10 bases between them.

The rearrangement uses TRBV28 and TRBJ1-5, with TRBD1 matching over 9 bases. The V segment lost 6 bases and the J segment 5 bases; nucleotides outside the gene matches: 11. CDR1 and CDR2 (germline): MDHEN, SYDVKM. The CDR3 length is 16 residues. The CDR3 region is CASRSPGQGIHQPQHF. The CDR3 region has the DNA TGTGCCAGCAGATCACCGGGACAGGGTATTCATCAGCCCCAGCATTTT.

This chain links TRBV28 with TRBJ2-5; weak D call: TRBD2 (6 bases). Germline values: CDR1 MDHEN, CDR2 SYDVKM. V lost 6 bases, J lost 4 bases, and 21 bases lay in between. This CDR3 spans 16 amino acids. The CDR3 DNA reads TGTGCCAGCAGCGACTTGGGGGGAGCGGGTAGAGAGACCCAGTACTTC. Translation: CASSDLGGAGRETQYF. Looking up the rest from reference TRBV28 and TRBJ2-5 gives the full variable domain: DVKVTQSSRYLVKRTGEKVFLECVQDMDHENMFWYRQDPGLGLRLIYFSYDVKMKEKGDIPEGYSVSREKKERFSLILESASTNQTSMYLCASSDLGGAGRETQYFGPGTRLLVL.

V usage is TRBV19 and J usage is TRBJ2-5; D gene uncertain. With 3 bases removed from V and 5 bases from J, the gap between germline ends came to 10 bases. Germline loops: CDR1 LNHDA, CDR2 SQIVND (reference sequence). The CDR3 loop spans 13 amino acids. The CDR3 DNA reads TGTGCCAGTAGTATTCTCCCCGGGGAGACCCAGTACTTC. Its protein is CASSILPGETQYF.

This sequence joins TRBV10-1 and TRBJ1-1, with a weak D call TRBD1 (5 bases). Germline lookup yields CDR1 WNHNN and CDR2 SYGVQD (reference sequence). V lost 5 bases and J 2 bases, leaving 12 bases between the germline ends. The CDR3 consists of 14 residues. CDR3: CASSNRRLNTEAFF. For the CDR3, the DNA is TGCGCCAGCAGTAACAGGAGACTTAACACTGAAGCTTTCTTT.

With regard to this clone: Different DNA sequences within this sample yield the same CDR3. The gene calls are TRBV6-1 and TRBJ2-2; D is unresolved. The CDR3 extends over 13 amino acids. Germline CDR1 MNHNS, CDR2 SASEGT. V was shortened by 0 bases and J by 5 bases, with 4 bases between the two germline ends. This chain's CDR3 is CASSEALTGELFF. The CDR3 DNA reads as TGTGCCAGCAGTGAAGCGTTAACCGGGGAGCTGTTTTTT.

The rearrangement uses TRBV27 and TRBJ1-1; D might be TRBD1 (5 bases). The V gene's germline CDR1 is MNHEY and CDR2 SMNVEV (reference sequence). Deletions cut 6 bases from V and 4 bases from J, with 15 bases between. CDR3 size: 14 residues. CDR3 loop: CASSPLAGGTEAFF. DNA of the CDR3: TGTGCCAGCAGCCCCCTTGCGGGGGGCACTGAAGCTTTCTTT.

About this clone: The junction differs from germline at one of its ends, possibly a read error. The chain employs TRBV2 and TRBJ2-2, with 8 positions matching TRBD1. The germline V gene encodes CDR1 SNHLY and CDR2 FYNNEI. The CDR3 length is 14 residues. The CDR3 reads CASSTTGDTGELSF. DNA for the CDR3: TGTGCCAGCAGTACGACAGGGGACACCGGGGAGCTGTCTTTT.

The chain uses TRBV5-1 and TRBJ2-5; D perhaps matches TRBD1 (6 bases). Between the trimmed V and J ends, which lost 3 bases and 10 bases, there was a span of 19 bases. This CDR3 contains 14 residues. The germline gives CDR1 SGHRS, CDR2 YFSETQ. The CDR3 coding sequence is TGCGCCAGCAGCTCAAAGACAGGACCCGGTGGCCAGTACTTC. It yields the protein CASSSKTGPGGQYF.

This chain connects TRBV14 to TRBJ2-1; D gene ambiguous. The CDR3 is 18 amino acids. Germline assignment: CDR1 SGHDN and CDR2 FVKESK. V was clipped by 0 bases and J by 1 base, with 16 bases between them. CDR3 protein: CASSQDLAGRVSYNEQFF. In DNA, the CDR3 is TGTGCCAGCAGCCAAGATCTGGCAGGCAGAGTATCCTACAATGAGCAGTTCTTC.

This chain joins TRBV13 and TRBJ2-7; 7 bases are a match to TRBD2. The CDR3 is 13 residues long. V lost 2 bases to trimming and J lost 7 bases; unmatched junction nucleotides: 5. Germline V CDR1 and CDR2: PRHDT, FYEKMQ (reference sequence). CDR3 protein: CASSLTGRREQYV. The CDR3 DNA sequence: TGTGCCAGCAGCTTAACCGGGAGGCGGGAGCAGTACGTC.

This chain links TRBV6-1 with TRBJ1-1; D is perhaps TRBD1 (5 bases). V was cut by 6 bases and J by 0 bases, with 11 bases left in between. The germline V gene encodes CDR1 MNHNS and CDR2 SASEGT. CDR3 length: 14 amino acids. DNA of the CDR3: TGTGCCAGCAGGACAGATTTTTTGAACACTGAAGCTTTCTTT. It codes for CASRTDFLNTEAFF.

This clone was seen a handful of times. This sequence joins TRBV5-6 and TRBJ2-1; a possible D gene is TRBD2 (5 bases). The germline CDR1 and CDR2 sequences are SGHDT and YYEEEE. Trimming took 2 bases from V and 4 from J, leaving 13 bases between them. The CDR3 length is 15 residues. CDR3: CASSFRGSNYNEQFF. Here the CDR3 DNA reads TGTGCCAGCAGCTTCCGCGGGTCAAATTACAATGAGCAGTTCTTC. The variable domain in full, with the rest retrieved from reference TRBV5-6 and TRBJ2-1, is DAGVTQSPTHLIKTRGQQVTLRCSPKSGHDTVSWYQQALGQGPQFIFQYYEEEERQRGNFPDRFSGHQFPNYSSELNVNALLLGDSALYLCASSFRGSNYNEQFFGPGTRLTVL.